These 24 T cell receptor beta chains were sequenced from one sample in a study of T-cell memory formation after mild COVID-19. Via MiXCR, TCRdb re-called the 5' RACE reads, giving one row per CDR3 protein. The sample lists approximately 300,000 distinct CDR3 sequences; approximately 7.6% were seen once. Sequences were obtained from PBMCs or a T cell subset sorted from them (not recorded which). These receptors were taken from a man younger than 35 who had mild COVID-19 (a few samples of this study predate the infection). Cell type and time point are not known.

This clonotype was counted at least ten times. CDR3 in amino acids: CASSQEGAGVGYNEQFF. The CDR3 region has the DNA TGCGCCAGCAGCCAAGAGGGAGCCGGGGTTGGGTACAATGAGCAGTTCTTC. The chain uses TRBV4-3 and TRBJ2-1, with a possible D match to TRBD2 (5 bases). The CDR3 loop spans 17 amino acids. Trimming stripped 0 bases from V and 4 bases from J, with 16 bases between. Germline-derived CDR1 and CDR2 are LGHNA and YSLEER.

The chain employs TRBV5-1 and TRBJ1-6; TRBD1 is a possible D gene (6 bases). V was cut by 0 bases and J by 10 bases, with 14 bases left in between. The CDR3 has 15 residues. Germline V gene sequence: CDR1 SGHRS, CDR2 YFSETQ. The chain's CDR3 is CASSLGGGPRSPLHF. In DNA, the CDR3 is TGCGCCAGCAGCTTGGGAGGGGGGCCTCGCTCACCCCTCCACTTT.

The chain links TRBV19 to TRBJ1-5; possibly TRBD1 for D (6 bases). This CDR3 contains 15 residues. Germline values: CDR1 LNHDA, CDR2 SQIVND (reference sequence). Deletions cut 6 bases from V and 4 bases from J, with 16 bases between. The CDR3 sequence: CASRWAAQGNQPQHF. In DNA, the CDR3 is TGTGCCAGTAGGTGGGCAGCCCAGGGGAATCAGCCCCAGCATTTT. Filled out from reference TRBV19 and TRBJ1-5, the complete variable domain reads DGGITQSPKYLFRKEGQNVTLSCEQNLNHDAMYWYRQDPGQGLRLIYYSQIVNDFQKGDIAEGYSVSREKKESFPLTVTSAQKNPTAFYLCASRWAAQGNQPQHFGDGTRLSIL.

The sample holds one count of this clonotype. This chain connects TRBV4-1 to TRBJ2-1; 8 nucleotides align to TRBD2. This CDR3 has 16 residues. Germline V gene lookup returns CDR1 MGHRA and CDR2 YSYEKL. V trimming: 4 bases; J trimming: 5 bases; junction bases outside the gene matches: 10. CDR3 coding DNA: TGCGCCAGCAGCCCGCCAGGGGCGGGGGGCCACAATGAGCAGTTCTTC. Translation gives CASSPPGAGGHNEQFF.

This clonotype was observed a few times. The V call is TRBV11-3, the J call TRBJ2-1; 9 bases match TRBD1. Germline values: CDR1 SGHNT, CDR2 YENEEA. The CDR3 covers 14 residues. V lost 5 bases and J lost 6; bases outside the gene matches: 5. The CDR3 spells CASSTRDRVNEQFF. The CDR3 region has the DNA TGTGCCAGCAGCACCCGGGACAGGGTCAATGAGCAGTTCTTC.

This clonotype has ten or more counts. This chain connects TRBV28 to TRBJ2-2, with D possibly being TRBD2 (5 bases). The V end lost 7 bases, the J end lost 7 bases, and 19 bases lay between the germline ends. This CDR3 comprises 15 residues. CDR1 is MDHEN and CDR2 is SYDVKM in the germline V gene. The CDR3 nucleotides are TGTGCCAGCACTAGTACGGCTGCGGGTGGCGGGGAGCTGTTTTTT. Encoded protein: CASTSTAAGGGELFF.

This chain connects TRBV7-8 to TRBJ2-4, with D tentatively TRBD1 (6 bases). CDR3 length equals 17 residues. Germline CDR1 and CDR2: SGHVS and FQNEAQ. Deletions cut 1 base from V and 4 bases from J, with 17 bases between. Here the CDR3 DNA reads TGTGCCAGCAGCTTAGTTCGTTTGGGGGCAGGGAAAAACATTCAGTACTTC. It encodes CASSLVRLGAGKNIQYF.

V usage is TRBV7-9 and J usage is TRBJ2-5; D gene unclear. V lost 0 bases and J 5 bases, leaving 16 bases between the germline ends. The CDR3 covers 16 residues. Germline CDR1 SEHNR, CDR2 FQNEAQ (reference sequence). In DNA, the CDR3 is TGTGCCAGCAGCTTAGCAGGATCAAGACTCGGGGAGACCCAGTACTTC. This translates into CASSLAGSRLGETQYF.

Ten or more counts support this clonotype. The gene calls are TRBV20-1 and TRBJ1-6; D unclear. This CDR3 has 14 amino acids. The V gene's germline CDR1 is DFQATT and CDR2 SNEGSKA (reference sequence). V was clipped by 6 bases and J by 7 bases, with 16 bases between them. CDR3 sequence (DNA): TGCAGTGCCGCCCTACAGCCCTGGAATTCACCCCTCCACTTT. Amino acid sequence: CSAALQPWNSPLHF.

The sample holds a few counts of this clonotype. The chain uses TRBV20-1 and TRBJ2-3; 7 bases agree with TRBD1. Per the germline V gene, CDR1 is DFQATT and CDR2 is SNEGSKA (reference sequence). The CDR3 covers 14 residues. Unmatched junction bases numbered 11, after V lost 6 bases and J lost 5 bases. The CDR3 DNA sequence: TGCAGTGCCCGAAGACAGGGATTAAGAGATACGCAGTATTTT. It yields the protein CSARRQGLRDTQYF.

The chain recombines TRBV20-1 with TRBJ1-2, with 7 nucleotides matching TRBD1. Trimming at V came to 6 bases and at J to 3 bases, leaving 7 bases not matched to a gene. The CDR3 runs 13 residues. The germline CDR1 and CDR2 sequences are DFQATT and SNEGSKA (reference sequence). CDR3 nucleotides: TGCAGTGCAGATCAGGGGGACTACTATGGCTACACCTTC. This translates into CSADQGDYYGYTF.

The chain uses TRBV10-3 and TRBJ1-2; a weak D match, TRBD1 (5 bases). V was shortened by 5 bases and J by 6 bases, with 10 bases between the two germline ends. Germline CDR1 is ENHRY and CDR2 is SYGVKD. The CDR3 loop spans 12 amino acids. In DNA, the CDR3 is TGTGCCATCAGTTCGACGGGGCATGGCTACACCTTC. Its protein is CAISSTGHGYTF.

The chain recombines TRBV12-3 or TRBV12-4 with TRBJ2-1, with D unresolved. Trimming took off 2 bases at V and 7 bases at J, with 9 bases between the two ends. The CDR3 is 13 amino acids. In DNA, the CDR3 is TGTGCCAGCAGTTTACGGGTCGGGAATGAGCAGTTCTTC. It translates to CASSLRVGNEQFF.

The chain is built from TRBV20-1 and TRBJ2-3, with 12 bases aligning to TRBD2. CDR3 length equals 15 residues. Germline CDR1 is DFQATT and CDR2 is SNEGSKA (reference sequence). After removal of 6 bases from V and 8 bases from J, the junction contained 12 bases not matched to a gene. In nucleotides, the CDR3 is TGCAGTGCCTGGGTACTGACTAGCGGGGGAGGTACGCAGTATTTT. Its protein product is CSAWVLTSGGGTQYF.

This CDR3 is CASSPSAYNYGYTF. CDR3 nucleotides: TGTGCCAGCAGTCCCTCGGCTTACAACTATGGCTACACCTTC. The chain combines TRBV27 with TRBJ1-2; D is unresolved. Germline CDR1 is MNHEY and CDR2 is SMNVEV (reference sequence). With 5 bases removed from V and 2 bases from J, the gap between germline ends came to 12 bases. This CDR3 has 14 amino acids.

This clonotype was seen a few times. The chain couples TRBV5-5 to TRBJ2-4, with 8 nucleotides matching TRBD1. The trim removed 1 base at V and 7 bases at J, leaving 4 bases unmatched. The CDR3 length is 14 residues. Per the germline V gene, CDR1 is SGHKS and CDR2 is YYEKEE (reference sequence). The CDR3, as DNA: TGTGCCAGCAGCTTGTGGGACAGGCCCAACATTCAGTACTTC. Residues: CASSLWDRPNIQYF.

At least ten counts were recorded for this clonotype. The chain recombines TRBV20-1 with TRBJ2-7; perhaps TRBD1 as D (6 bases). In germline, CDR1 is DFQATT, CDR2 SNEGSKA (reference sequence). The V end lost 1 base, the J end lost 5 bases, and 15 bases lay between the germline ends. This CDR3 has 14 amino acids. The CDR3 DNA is TGCAGTGCTAGAGCGACAGGCCCTCGCGACGAGCAGTACTTC. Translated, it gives CSARATGPRDEQYF.

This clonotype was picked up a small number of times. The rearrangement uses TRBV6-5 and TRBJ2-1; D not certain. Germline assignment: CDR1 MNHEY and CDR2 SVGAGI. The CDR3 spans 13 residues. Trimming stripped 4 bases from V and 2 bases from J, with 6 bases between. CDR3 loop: CASSLDTYNEQFF. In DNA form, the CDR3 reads TGTGCCAGCAGTTTAGACACCTACAATGAGCAGTTCTTC.

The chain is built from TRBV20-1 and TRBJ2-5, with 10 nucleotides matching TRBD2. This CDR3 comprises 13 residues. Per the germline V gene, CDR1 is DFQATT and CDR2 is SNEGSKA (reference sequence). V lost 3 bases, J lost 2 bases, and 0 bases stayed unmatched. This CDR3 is CSARTSGQETQYF. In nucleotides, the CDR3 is TGCAGTGCTAGGACTAGCGGGCAAGAGACCCAGTACTTC.

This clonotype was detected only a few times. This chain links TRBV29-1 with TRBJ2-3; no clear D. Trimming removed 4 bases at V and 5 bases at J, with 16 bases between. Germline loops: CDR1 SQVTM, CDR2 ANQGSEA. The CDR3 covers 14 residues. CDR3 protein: CSVVRTTLGDTQYF. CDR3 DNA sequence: TGCAGCGTTGTTCGTACCACTCTGGGAGATACGCAGTATTTT.

The CDR3, as DNA: TGTGCCAGCAGCCCCCGGGACAGGGACCGATTTGGGGGGCAGTTCTTC. Translated, it gives CASSPRDRDRFGGQFF. The rearrangement uses TRBV7-9 and TRBJ2-1; 9 nucleotides align to TRBD1. From germline, CDR1 is SEHNR and CDR2 FQNEAQ (reference sequence). CDR3 length: 16 amino acids. The J segment lost 12 bases and the V segment lost 5 bases, leaving 17 bases of the junction unmatched.

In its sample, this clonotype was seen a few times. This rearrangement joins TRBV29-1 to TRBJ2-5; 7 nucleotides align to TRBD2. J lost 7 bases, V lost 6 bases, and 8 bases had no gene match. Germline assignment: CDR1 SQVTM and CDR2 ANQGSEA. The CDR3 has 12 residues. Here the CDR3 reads CSVGGDKRTQYF. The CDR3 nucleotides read TGCAGCGTGGGGGGGGATAAAAGGACCCAGTACTTC.

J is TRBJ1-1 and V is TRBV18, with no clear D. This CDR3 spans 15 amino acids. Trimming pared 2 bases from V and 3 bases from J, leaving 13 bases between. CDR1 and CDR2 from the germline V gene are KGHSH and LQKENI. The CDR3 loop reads CASSPMPDSDTEAFF. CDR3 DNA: TGTGCCAGCTCACCAATGCCGGACTCAGACACTGAAGCTTTCTTT.

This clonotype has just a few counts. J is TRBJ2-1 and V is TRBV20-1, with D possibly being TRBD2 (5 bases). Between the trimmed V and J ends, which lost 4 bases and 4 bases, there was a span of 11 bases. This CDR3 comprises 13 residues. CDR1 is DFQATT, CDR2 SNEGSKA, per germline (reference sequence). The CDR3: CSATGNNYNEQFF. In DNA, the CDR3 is TGCAGTGCTACCGGGAATAATTACAATGAGCAGTTCTTC.